The clone carrying this T cell receptor (beta chain) was recorded only once. The data were obtained in a study of blood T cell repertoires in COVID-19. Study overall: The cDNA or gDNA used as material had been derived from T cells, B-cell-depleted T cells, or PBMCs.

Trimming removed 0 bases from V and 2 bases from J; junction bases left unmatched: 7. The CDR3 loop spans 17 amino acids. The germline V gene has CDR1 SGHVS and CDR2 FQNEAQ. TCRdb's table, derived via immunoSEQ multiplex PCR, lists solely in-frame clones and lacks some. The data contain more than 200,000 clones, approximately 86% of them singletons. The sequencing sample was made of peripheral blood. This sequence originates from a woman aged 55-70 years with COVID-19, enrolled during active disease. V gene TRBV7-8 combines with J gene TRBJ2-5; 9 nucleotides line up with TRBD2. As DNA, the CDR3 is TGTGCCAGCAGCTTAGCTGGGTATCTAGCGGGGCAAGAGACCCAGTACTTC. Its protein is CASSLAGYLAGQETQYF.